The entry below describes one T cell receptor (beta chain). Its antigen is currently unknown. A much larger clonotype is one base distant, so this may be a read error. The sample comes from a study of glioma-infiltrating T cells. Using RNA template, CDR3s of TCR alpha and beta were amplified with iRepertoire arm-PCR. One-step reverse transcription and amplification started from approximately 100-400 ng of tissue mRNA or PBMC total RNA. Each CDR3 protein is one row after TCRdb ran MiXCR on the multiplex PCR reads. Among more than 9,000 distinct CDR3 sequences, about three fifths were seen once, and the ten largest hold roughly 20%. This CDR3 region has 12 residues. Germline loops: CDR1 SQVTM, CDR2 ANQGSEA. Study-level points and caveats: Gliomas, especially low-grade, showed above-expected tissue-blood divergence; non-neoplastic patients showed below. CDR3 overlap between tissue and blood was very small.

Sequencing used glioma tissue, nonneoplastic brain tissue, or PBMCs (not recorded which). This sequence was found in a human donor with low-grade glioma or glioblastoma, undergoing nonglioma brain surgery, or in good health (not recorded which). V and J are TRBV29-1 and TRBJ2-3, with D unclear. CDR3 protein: CSVEVVTDTKYF. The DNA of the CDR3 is TGCAGCGTTGAAGTGGTCACAGATACGAAGTATTTT.